The rows below give T cell receptor beta chains drawn from one sample of a study of shared clonotypes between healthy human individuals. Data came from immunoSEQ multiplex PCR; TCRdb stores just in-frame clones and leaves some out. Among a few million clones, just over 90% were seen once, and the ten largest hold about 0.41%. Material for sequencing was naive CD4+ T cells from PBMCs. These receptor sequences come from a man younger than 35 in good health. Some clones in this sample may be carry-over from other donors' samples. Both conserved end residues are part of each CDR3. D genes are given only for firm matches. For some rows the clone size is stated as once, few or many, or as a class when expanded; others skip it.

v_gene,d_gene,j_gene,abundance,len,CDR3nt,CDR3aa
TRBV19,.,TRBJ2-4,.,18,TGTGCCAGTAGTATAGATCCTGCAGCCAAGGCGGCCAAAAACATTCAGTACTTC,CASSIDPAAKAAKNIQYF
TRBV28,.,TRBJ1-3,.,16,TGTGCCAGCACACTGGGCGGACCCCGCTCTGGAAACACCATATATTTT,CASTLGGPRSGNTIYF
TRBV5-1,.,TRBJ1-4,once,15,TGCGCCAGCAGCTTGACCCGCGGACCTAATGAAAAACTGTTTTTT,CASSLTRGPNEKLFF
TRBV12-1,.,TRBJ2-7,.,14,TGTGCCAGCAGCTACGGACTAGTAACCTACGAGCAGTACTTC,CASSYGLVTYEQYF
TRBV7-9,.,TRBJ2-1,.,16,TGTGCCAGCAGCTTTATAGGGTCGGTGGTCCGCAATGAGCAGTTCTTC,CASSFIGSVVRNEQFF
TRBV11-3,.,TRBJ2-7,.,13,TGTGCCAGCAGTCGGGGTGGCAGCTACGAGCAGTACTTC,CASSRGGSYEQYF
TRBV2,TRBD2,TRBJ2-1,once,15,TGTGCCAGCAGTCCTGGACTAGGAAGGGGAGGTGAGCAGTTCTTC,CASSPGLGRGGEQFF
TRBV6-1,.,TRBJ2-5,once,11,TGTGCCAGCAGTTCTAAAGAGACCCAGTACTTC,CASSSKETQYF
TRBV5-4,TRBD1,TRBJ1-1,once,17,TGTGCCAGCAGCTTGGGTCGGACAGGGAGGCCGGGCACTGAAGCTTTCTTT,CASSLGRTGRPGTEAFF
TRBV5-1,.,TRBJ2-7,many,14,TGCGCCAGCAGCTTGGCCATGGGCTCCTACGAGCAGTACTTC,CASSLAMGSYEQYF
TRBV5-6,.,TRBJ1-5,.,16,TGTGCCAGCAGCGGGCCGGGACGGCTTGTAGGTCAGCCCCAGCATTTT,CASSGPGRLVGQPQHF
TRBV28,.,TRBJ1-2,.,16,TGTGCCAGCAGCTCCCCTTCCACAGGGTACAACTATGGCTACACCTTC,CASSSPSTGYNYGYTF
TRBV9,TRBD1,TRBJ2-6,.,18,TGTGCCAGCAGCTTGGGACAGGGGGACAGCTCTGGGGCCAACGTCCTGACTTTC,CASSLGQGDSSGANVLTF
TRBV14,TRBD1,TRBJ2-5,.,16,TGTGCCAGCAGCCATATAGGGACAGGGCTTCAAGAGACCCAGTACTTC,CASSHIGTGLQETQYF